The 28 T cell receptor beta chains in this list originate from one sample, sequenced in a study of T cells in localized non-small cell lung cancer. The repertoire was sequenced with immunoSEQ multiplex PCR; TCRdb's copy has only in-frame clones and lacks some. The sample lists fewer than 100,000 clones, 65% to 85% seen once, with 8.5% to 10% in the top ten. Sequences were derived from peripheral blood, sampled before any cancer treatment. All receptors come from a female donor over 55 with stage I lung adenocarcinoma.

The chain couples TRBV7-9 to TRBJ1-6; the D gene is possibly TRBD1 (5 bases). The V gene lost 5 bases and the J gene lost 5 bases, with 13 bases spanning the gap. Germline-derived CDR1 and CDR2 are SEHNR and FQNEAQ (reference sequence). This CDR3 has 15 residues. The CDR3 loop is CASSPPGLNNSPLHF. CDR3 nucleotide sequence: TGTGCCAGCAGCCCGCCGGGACTGAATAATTCACCCCTCCACTTT.

This clone occurred a few times. The chain couples TRBV28 to TRBJ2-1; 10 bases agree with TRBD2. The CDR3 runs to 16 residues. The J segment lost 0 bases and the V segment lost 6 bases, leaving 5 bases of the junction unmatched. The germline CDR1 and CDR2 sequences are MDHEN and SYDVKM. CDR3: CASSQPSGSSYNEQFF. For the CDR3, the DNA is TGTGCCAGCAGCCAACCTAGCGGGAGCTCCTACAATGAGCAGTTCTTC.

The gene calls are TRBV5-1 and TRBJ1-1; TRBD1 matches at 9 bases. This CDR3 is built from 15 residues. Germline CDR1 and CDR2: SGHRS and YFSETQ. With 4 bases clipped from V and 9 bases from J, the junction kept 13 bases outside the gene matches. The CDR3 here is CASSPAGQGITKAFF. For the CDR3, the DNA is TGCGCCAGCAGCCCCGCCGGACAGGGGATAACGAAAGCTTTCTTT. Full variable domain (rest looked up from reference TRBV5-1 and TRBJ1-1): KAGVTQTPRYLIKTRGQQVTLSCSPISGHRSVSWYQQTPGQGLQFLFEYFSETQRNKGNFPGRFSGRQFSNSRSEMNVSTLELGDSALYLCASSPAGQGITKAFFGQGTRLTVV.

CDR3 sequence reads: CASSVDPDGSNQPQHF. The CDR3 DNA reads TGTGCCAGCAGCGTAGACCCGGACGGGAGCAATCAGCCCCAGCATTTT. This chain joins TRBV9 and TRBJ1-5; D ambiguous. Germline V gene lookup returns CDR1 SGDLS and CDR2 YYNGEE. There are 16 residues in the CDR3. Trimming took off 0 bases at V and 1 base at J, with 11 bases between the two ends.

J is TRBJ1-2 and V is TRBV5-4, with TRBD1 identical over 8 bases. Trimming cost V 4 bases and J 4 bases; bases outside gene matches: 12. The CDR3 totals 16 residues. Germline assignment: CDR1 SGHNT and CDR2 YYREEE (reference sequence). The CDR3 spells CASSPNAGGGGYGYTF. CDR3 bases: TGTGCCAGCAGCCCCAATGCAGGGGGCGGTGGCTATGGCTACACCTTC. The full variable domain, rest sourced from reference TRBV5-4 and TRBJ1-2, is ETGVTQSPTHLIKTRGQQVTLRCSSQSGHNTVSWYQQALGQGPQFIFQYYREEENGRGNFPPRFSGLQFPNYSSELNVNALELDDSALYLCASSPNAGGGGYGYTFGSGTRLTVV.

The V gene is TRBV19, the J gene TRBJ1-1; D remains ambiguous. This CDR3 spans 13 amino acids. Trimming left V 3 bases short and J 2 bases short, with 7 bases between. CDR1 and CDR2 (germline): LNHDA, SQIVND (reference sequence). The CDR3 loop is CASSMGSNTEAFF. The CDR3, as DNA: TGTGCCAGTAGTATGGGTTCCAACACTGAAGCTTTCTTT.

A single count supports this clone. The chain is built from TRBV4-2 and TRBJ1-5; unclear D gene. Germline CDR1 and CDR2: LGHNA and YNFKEQ. This CDR3 region has 14 residues. Trimming took off 3 bases at V and 2 bases at J, with 8 bases between the two ends. As DNA, the CDR3 is TGTGCCAGCAGCCAGCGACAAGGCAATCAGCCCCAGCATTTT. It codes for CASSQRQGNQPQHF.

The J gene is TRBJ2-7, the V gene TRBV7-9, with TRBD1 as a possible D gene (6 bases). V dropped 2 bases and J dropped 0 bases, with 14 bases sitting between them. The germline gives CDR1 SEHNR, CDR2 FQNEAQ (reference sequence). The CDR3 totals 16 residues. CDR3 sequence reads: CASSLYRDPGSYEQYF. The CDR3 DNA reads TGTGCCAGCAGCTTATACAGGGATCCGGGCTCCTACGAGCAGTACTTC.

The rearrangement links TRBV15 to TRBJ2-7; D could derive from TRBD1 or TRBD2 (5 bases each). The V end was cut by 3 bases, the J end by 0 bases, with 9 bases between. The CDR3 is made up of 14 amino acids. The V gene's germline CDR1 is LNHNV and CDR2 YYDKDF (reference sequence). CDR3 in DNA: TGTGCCACCAGCAGCCGGGACGGCTCCTACGAGCAGTACTTC. It specifies CATSSRDGSYEQYF.

This clone was found once. The CDR3 DNA sequence: TGTGCCAGCAGCGAATTAGCGGGAGGCCCAGATACGCAGTATTTT. Translated, it gives CASSELAGGPDTQYF. This sequence joins TRBV9 and TRBJ2-3; TRBD2 agrees at 10 bases. Losses at the gene ends were 3 bases for V and 4 bases for J; bases not matched to a gene: 5. From germline, CDR1 is SGDLS and CDR2 YYNGEE. CDR3 length: 15 residues.

Here the CDR3 DNA reads TGTGCCAGTAGCCCGGTTCCAAGCTCTGGGGCCAACGTCCTGACTTTC. Encoded protein: CASSPVPSSGANVLTF. The V gene is TRBV19, the J gene TRBJ2-6; no clear D. The V gene's germline CDR1 is LNHDA and CDR2 SQIVND (reference sequence). With 6 bases removed from V and 0 bases from J, the gap between germline ends came to 12 bases. There are 16 residues in the CDR3.

The V gene is TRBV5-1, the J gene TRBJ2-3; 11 bases map to TRBD2. CDR3 length: 17 residues. Germline V gene lookup returns CDR1 SGHRS and CDR2 YFSETQ. V lost 2 bases and J lost 5; bases outside the gene matches: 10. The CDR3 here is CASSLGPSGGRGDTQYF. As DNA, the CDR3 is TGCGCCAGCAGCTTAGGACCTAGCGGGGGGCGGGGAGATACGCAGTATTTT.

This chain links TRBV28 with TRBJ2-3; no firm D call. V was shortened by 5 bases and J by 5 bases, with 17 bases between the two germline ends. This CDR3 is built from 15 residues. Germline lookup yields CDR1 MDHEN and CDR2 SYDVKM. CDR3: CASSPSGPLGDTQYF. Written as DNA, the CDR3 is TGTGCCAGCAGTCCCTCCGGCCCGCTGGGAGATACGCAGTATTTT.

The gene calls are TRBV19 and TRBJ1-5; possible D gene TRBD1, 5 bases. CDR3 length equals 17 residues. Germline V CDR1 and CDR2: LNHDA, SQIVND (reference sequence). Between the trimmed V and J ends, which lost 7 bases and 0 bases, there was a span of 19 bases. In DNA form, the CDR3 reads TGTGCCAGTAACCCTTTAAGGGGCGGATATAGCAATCAGCCCCAGCATTTT. It codes for CASNPLRGGYSNQPQHF.

This chain connects TRBV28 to TRBJ1-1; tentatively, D is TRBD1 (6 bases). Trimming cost V 6 bases and J 1 base, with 9 bases left between them. Germline CDR1 is MDHEN and CDR2 is SYDVKM. The CDR3 is 13 residues long. This CDR3 reads CASSKTGNTEAFF. CDR3 coding DNA: TGTGCCAGCAGCAAGACAGGGAACACTGAAGCTTTCTTT.

The gene calls are TRBV7-2 and TRBJ1-2; D is unclear. This CDR3 region has 14 residues. CDR1 and CDR2 from the germline V gene are SGHTA and FQGNSA. Trimming shortened V by 7 bases and J by 4 bases, and 16 bases separated the two germline ends. The CDR3 coding sequence is TGTGCCAGCACCACGATGGCTATCGGCTATGGCTACACCTTC. It yields the protein CASTTMAIGYGYTF. The whole variable domain, filled in from reference TRBV7-2 and TRBJ1-2, reads GAGVSQSPSNKVTEKGKDVELRCDPISGHTALYWYRQSLGQGLEFLIYFQGNSAPDKSGLPSDRFSAERTGGSVSTLTIQRTQQEDSAVYLCASTTMAIGYGYTFGSGTRLTVV.

The J gene is TRBJ2-3, the V gene TRBV11-2, with no clear D. V lost 4 bases and J lost 2, with 10 bases in between. Germline V CDR1 and CDR2: SGHAT, FQNNGV. The CDR3 is made up of 14 amino acids. CDR3 bases: TGTGCCAGCAGCTATGATCAGCTCACAGATACGCAGTATTTT. It yields the protein CASSYDQLTDTQYF.

The V call is TRBV19, the J call TRBJ1-2; D uncertain. The V gene's germline CDR1 is LNHDA and CDR2 SQIVND (reference sequence). With 7 bases removed from V and 4 bases from J, the gap between germline ends came to 13 bases. This CDR3 comprises 13 residues. The CDR3 region has the DNA TGTGCCAGTACACCTCCAGGCGGCTATGGCTACACCTTC. Residues: CASTPPGGYGYTF.

A few counts support this clone. The chain has TRBV4-3 and TRBJ1-1; D ambiguous. CDR1 LGHNA and CDR2 YSLEER come from the germline V gene. This CDR3 comprises 15 residues. The germline V and J ends were trimmed by 0 bases and 0 bases, with 8 bases remaining between them. The CDR3 is CASSQEIRVNTEAFF. CDR3 nucleotide sequence: TGCGCCAGCAGCCAAGAGATTCGGGTGAACACTGAAGCTTTCTTT.

The chain is built from TRBV7-2 and TRBJ2-7; D remains unclear. CDR3 size: 13 residues. Germline V gene data show CDR1 as SGHTA and CDR2 as FQGNSA. Trimming shortened V by 0 bases and J by 3 bases, and 6 bases separated the two germline ends. CDR3 DNA: TGTGCCAGCAGCTTAGCGTTGGGCTACGAGCAGTACTTC. It encodes CASSLALGYEQYF. Filled out from reference TRBV7-2 and TRBJ2-7, the complete variable domain reads GAGVSQSPSNKVTEKGKDVELRCDPISGHTALYWYRQSLGQGLEFLIYFQGNSAPDKSGLPSDRFSAERTGGSVSTLTIQRTQQEDSAVYLCASSLALGYEQYFGPGTRLTVT.

The chain recombines TRBV7-2 with TRBJ2-7, with 7 bases aligning to TRBD1. CDR1 is SGHTA, CDR2 FQGNSA, per germline. V gave up 5 bases and J gave up 0 bases; unmatched junction bases: 7. CDR3 size: 15 residues. The CDR3 sequence: CASSDDRALSYEQYF. The CDR3 nucleotides read TGTGCCAGCAGCGACGACAGGGCGCTCTCCTACGAGCAGTACTTC.

The V and J genes are TRBV27 and TRBJ1-1; 7 bases match TRBD1. The CDR3 consists of 14 residues. V shed 0 bases, J shed 6 bases, and the junction held 4 bases outside the gene matches. Germline V gene data show CDR1 as MNHEY and CDR2 as SMNVEV (reference sequence). CDR3 DNA: TGTGCCAGCAGTTTATCAAGGGGGCGACCTGAAGCTTTCTTT. It is translated as CASSLSRGRPEAFF.

This clone appeared a few times. The chain carries TRBV29-1 and TRBJ1-1; D perhaps matches TRBD1 (5 bases). This CDR3 contains 13 residues. Per the germline V gene, CDR1 is SQVTM and CDR2 is ANQGSEA. Trimming took off 4 bases at V and 1 base at J, with 10 bases between the two ends. The DNA of the CDR3 is TGCAGCGTTGTTGGGGGGTGGAACACTGAAGCTTTCTTT. This sequence encodes CSVVGGWNTEAFF.

The rearrangement joins TRBV5-6 to TRBJ1-4; 8 nucleotides line up with TRBD1. Trimming at V came to 0 bases and at J to 4 bases, leaving 2 bases not matched to a gene. Per the germline V gene, CDR1 is SGHDT and CDR2 is YYEEEE. CDR3 length: 15 amino acids. The CDR3 region is CASSLGTGINEKLFF. In DNA form, the CDR3 reads TGTGCCAGCAGCTTGGGGACAGGGATTAATGAAAAACTGTTTTTT.

The rearrangement uses TRBV5-1 and TRBJ2-2; D unclear. The CDR3 is made up of 12 amino acids. The V end lost 0 bases, the J end lost 11 bases, and 8 bases lay between the germline ends. CDR1 is SGHRS, CDR2 YFSETQ, per germline. CDR3 amino acids: CASSLEGLELFF. Written as DNA, the CDR3 is TGCGCCAGCAGCTTGGAGGGCCTAGAGCTGTTTTTT.

This sequence joins TRBV5-4 and TRBJ2-2; tentative D call: TRBD2 (5 bases). The CDR3 totals 15 residues. The germline gives CDR1 SGHNT, CDR2 YYREEE (reference sequence). The V end lost 1 base, the J end lost 6 bases, and 13 bases lay between the germline ends. The CDR3 DNA follows: TGTGCCAGCAGCTTGACGGGAATTAGGGCCGGGGAGCTGTTTTTT. Encoded protein: CASSLTGIRAGELFF. The full variable domain, in which reference TRBV5-4 and TRBJ2-2 provide the parts outside the CDR3, is ETGVTQSPTHLIKTRGQQVTLRCSSQSGHNTVSWYQQALGQGPQFIFQYYREEENGRGNFPPRFSGLQFPNYSSELNVNALELDDSALYLCASSLTGIRAGELFFGEGSRLTVL.

This chain joins TRBV25-1 and TRBJ1-2; 8 positions match TRBD1. Germline V gives CDR1 MGHDK, CDR2 SYGVNS. The CDR3 has 13 amino acids. V shed 4 bases and J 8 bases; nucleotides not matched to a gene: 6. CDR3 DNA: TGTGCCAGCAGTGGTCAGGGGGCGAGGGGCTACACCTTC. Its protein is CASSGQGARGYTF.

The CDR3 region is CASSRDRGQGEQYF. The DNA for the CDR3 is TGTGCCAGCAGCCGAGACAGGGGGCAAGGTGAGCAGTACTTC. The chain couples TRBV4-2 to TRBJ2-7; 10 bases are shared with TRBD1. Germline V gives CDR1 LGHNA, CDR2 YNFKEQ. Losses at the gene ends were 4 bases for V and 7 bases for J; bases not matched to a gene: 7. The CDR3 is 14 residues long.